The 5 T cell receptor beta chains below all came from one sample that was sequenced in a study of preoperative IRX-2 immunotherapy in early breast cancer. Treatment of the sample: preoperative locoregional IRX-2 cytokine immunotherapy. Only in-frame clones appear in the TCRdb table, and some are missing; sequencing was by immunoSEQ multiplex PCR. The sample shows approximately 98,000 clones, 80% to 90% of them seen only once. The specimen comprised tumor tissue, sampled after IRX-2 immunotherapy. The receptors derive from a human donor with breast cancer.

This chain links TRBV11-3 with TRBJ2-7; 9 bases agree with TRBD1. From germline, CDR1 is SGHNT and CDR2 YENEEA. V trimming: 6 bases; J trimming: 1 base; junction bases outside the gene matches: 7. The CDR3 consists of 15 residues. In nucleotides, the CDR3 is TGTGCCAGCAGATGGGACAGGGACTCTTCCTACGAGCAGTACTTC. This encodes CASRWDRDSSYEQYF.

This chain links TRBV6-8 with TRBJ2-5; D might be TRBD1 (5 bases). CDR1 and CDR2 (germline): MNHGY, SAAAGT. There are 13 residues in the CDR3. Trimming shortened V by 10 bases and J by 2 bases, and 14 bases separated the two germline ends. The DNA of the CDR3 is TGTGCCATCAGGAAGGGGCAACAAGAGACCCAGTACTTC. Translation gives CAIRKGQQETQYF.

This clone appeared a few times. The chain has TRBV6-8 and TRBJ1-5, with TRBD1 as a possible D gene (5 bases). This CDR3 contains 13 residues. Germline V gene sequence: CDR1 MNHGY, CDR2 SAAAGT. The V gene lost 11 bases and the J gene lost 3 bases, with 14 bases spanning the gap. The CDR3 bases are TGTGCCGCTCGGGTGGGGCCCAATCAGCCCCAGCATTTT. It is translated as CAARVGPNQPQHF.

This clone occurred once. The chain links TRBV19 to TRBJ2-1, with D perhaps being TRBD1 or TRBD2 (6 bases each). Germline CDR1 and CDR2: LNHDA and SQIVND (reference sequence). The CDR3 spans 13 residues. V was trimmed by 10 bases and J by 1 base, leaving 11 bases between them. CDR3 sequence: CATGGGSYNEQFF. CDR3 sequence (DNA): TGTGCCACCGGGGGCGGATCCTACAATGAGCAGTTCTTC. Looking up the rest from reference TRBV19 and TRBJ2-1 gives the full variable domain: DGGITQSPKYLFRKEGQNVTLSCEQNLNHDAMYWYRQDPGQGLRLIYYSQIVNDFQKGDIAEGYSVSREKKESFPLTVTSAQKNPTAFYLCATGGGSYNEQFFGPGTRLTVL.

The V and J genes are TRBV5-1 and TRBJ1-1; weak D call: TRBD1 (5 bases). Germline lookup yields CDR1 SGHRS and CDR2 YFSETQ. V lost 0 bases and J 0 bases, leaving 12 bases between the germline ends. This CDR3 is built from 16 residues. The CDR3 nucleotides read TGCGCCAGCAGCTTGGATGGACACATCATGAACACTGAAGCTTTCTTT. Its translation is CASSLDGHIMNTEAFF.